These 17 T cell receptor beta chains came from one sample sequenced in a study of early T cells in non-severe SARS-CoV-2 infection. TCRdb re-called the 5' RACE reads with MiXCR, one entry per CDR3 protein. This sample has about 49,000 distinct CDR3 sequences; roughly 12% occur once, and the top ten carry approximately 9.1%. Sequencing used whole blood. Every receptor here comes from an adult who was a healthcare worker with PCR-confirmed SARS-CoV-2 infection or an uninfected control (not recorded which).

This clonotype was recorded many times. This rearrangement joins TRBV20-1 to TRBJ2-1; 8 bases fit TRBD2. CDR1 and CDR2 from the germline V gene are DFQATT and SNEGSKA (reference sequence). V was clipped by 0 bases and J by 3 bases; unmatched bases: 4. The CDR3 runs 15 residues. The CDR3 is CSARDPSGFYNEQFF. The CDR3 nucleotides read TGCAGTGCTAGAGATCCTAGCGGGTTCTACAATGAGCAGTTCTTC.

This clonotype has only a few counts. This chain uses TRBV5-1 with TRBJ2-1; 8 nucleotides match TRBD2. This CDR3 region has 16 residues. Trimming at V came to 1 base and at J to 0 bases, leaving 3 bases not matched to a gene. Germline CDR1 is SGHRS and CDR2 is YFSETQ. CDR3 sequence reads: CASSLSGGNSYNEQFF. CDR3 DNA: TGCGCCAGCAGCTTGTCGGGGGGGAACTCCTACAATGAGCAGTTCTTC.

The chain employs TRBV9 and TRBJ1-6, with no clear D. The CDR3 length is 13 residues. V was clipped by 3 bases and J by 7 bases, with 8 bases between them. Germline CDR1 is SGDLS and CDR2 is YYNGEE. The CDR3 region is CASSGGGNSPLHF. DNA of the CDR3: TGTGCCAGCAGCGGAGGAGGGAATTCACCCCTCCACTTT.

This clonotype was observed at least ten times. The chain carries TRBV7-8 and TRBJ2-7; the D is unclear. The CDR3 runs to 13 residues. CDR1 and CDR2 (germline): SGHVS, FQNEAQ. The V and J ends lost 0 bases and 2 bases respectively, with 5 bases between them. In DNA form, the CDR3 reads TGTGCCAGCAGCTTAGCCGAGACCTACGAGCAGTACTTC. This codes for CASSLAETYEQYF.

Many counts were recorded for this clonotype. The chain has TRBV29-1 and TRBJ2-7; unclear D gene. CDR1 and CDR2 (germline): SQVTM, ANQGSEA. V was pared by 1 base and J by 3 bases, with 10 bases between. The CDR3 runs 13 residues. CDR3 nucleotides: TGCAGCGTTGAAGGAGTAGGGCGCTACGAGCAGTACTTC. It codes for CSVEGVGRYEQYF.

The chain joins TRBV25-1 to TRBJ1-4; D is possibly TRBD1 (5 bases). The germline CDR1 and CDR2 sequences are MGHDK and SYGVNS. The length of the CDR3 is 14 residues. Trimming removed 8 bases at V and 0 bases at J, with 10 bases between. The CDR3 sequence is CASGQGTTNEKLFF. CDR3 sequence (DNA): TGTGCCAGCGGGCAGGGAACAACTAATGAAAAACTGTTTTTT. The variable domain in full, with the rest retrieved from reference TRBV25-1 and TRBJ1-4, is EADIYQTPRYLVIGTGKKITLECSQTMGHDKMYWYQQDPGMELHLIHYSYGVNSTEKGDLSSESTVSRIRTEHFPLTLESARPSHTSQYLCASGQGTTNEKLFFGSGTQLSVL.

This rearrangement joins TRBV30 to TRBJ1-5; possible D gene TRBD1, 6 bases. V lost 0 bases, J lost 1 base, and 10 bases lay in between. CDR1 and CDR2 from the germline V gene are GTSNPN and SVGIG (reference sequence). The CDR3 extends over 15 amino acids. Written as DNA, the CDR3 is TGTGCCTGGAGTGTTATAGGGGGGAGCAATCAGCCCCAGCATTTT. Its translation is CAWSVIGGSNQPQHF. Full variable domain (outside the CDR3, taken from reference TRBV30 and TRBJ1-5): SQTIHQWPATLVQPVGSPLSLECTVEGTSNPNLYWYRQAAGRGLQLLFYSVGIGQISSEVPQNLSASRPQDRQFILSSKKLLLSDSGFYLCAWSVIGGSNQPQHFGDGTRLSIL.

The rearrangement uses TRBV5-4 and TRBJ2-3; possibly TRBD1 for D (6 bases). With 4 bases removed from V and 0 bases from J, the gap between germline ends came to 12 bases. In germline, CDR1 is SGHNT, CDR2 YYREEE (reference sequence). This CDR3 comprises 15 residues. The CDR3: CASSPGQTSTDTQYF. In nucleotides, the CDR3 is TGTGCCAGCAGCCCTGGACAGACTAGCACAGATACGCAGTATTTT. The entire variable domain, with the rest obtained from reference TRBV5-4 and TRBJ2-3, is as follows: ETGVTQSPTHLIKTRGQQVTLRCSSQSGHNTVSWYQQALGQGPQFIFQYYREEENGRGNFPPRFSGLQFPNYSSELNVNALELDDSALYLCASSPGQTSTDTQYFGPGTRLTVL.

The chain combines TRBV7-3 with TRBJ2-1; D is perhaps TRBD2 (5 bases). CDR3 length: 11 residues. The V and J ends lost 5 bases and 8 bases respectively, with 7 bases between them. CDR1 SGHTA and CDR2 FQGTGA come from the germline V gene. CDR3 residues: CASSTGYEQFF. CDR3 nucleotide sequence: TGTGCCAGCAGCACGGGATATGAGCAGTTCTTC.

This clonotype has a count of ten or more. CDR3 residues: CASSEMIFAFF. The CDR3 DNA sequence: TGCGCCAGCAGTGAGATGATCTTTGCTTTCTTT. The chain is built from TRBV10-2 and TRBJ1-1; D is undetermined. CDR3 length: 11 amino acids. CDR1 WSHSY and CDR2 SAAADI come from the germline V gene. The V and J ends lost 2 bases and 11 bases respectively, with 9 bases between them.

This clonotype was seen only a few times. The chain links TRBV9 to TRBJ1-1, with D uncertain. Trimming took off 3 bases at V and 4 bases at J, with 13 bases between the two ends. Germline CDR1 reads SGDLS; CDR2 reads YYNGEE. The CDR3 extends over 14 amino acids. The CDR3 nucleotides read TGTGCCAGCAGCGGCATATCGGCAGGCACTGAAGCTTTCTTT. Its translation: CASSGISAGTEAFF.

Many counts were recorded for this clonotype. The V call is TRBV3-1, the J call TRBJ1-6; 7 nucleotides agree with TRBD1. The germline gives CDR1 LGHDT, CDR2 YNNKEL (reference sequence). V dropped 4 bases and J dropped 7; count of bases not matched to a gene: 13. The CDR3 runs 17 residues. CDR3: CASSLSPQGRGNSPLHF. The CDR3, as DNA: TGTGCCAGCAGCCTCTCCCCACAGGGGCGAGGAAATTCACCCCTCCACTTT.

About this clonotype: Since a much larger clone is just one base distant, this may be a read error. The genes are TRBV11-1 and TRBJ1-2; D possibly corresponds to TRBD1 (6 bases). The CDR3 has 13 residues. Per the germline V gene, CDR1 is SGHAT and CDR2 is FQDESV (reference sequence). The CDR3 loop reads CTSSPDRSYGYTF. Here the CDR3 DNA reads TGTACCAGCAGCCCAGACAGGTCCTATGGCTACACCTTC.

The sample holds a few counts of this clonotype. The chain is built from TRBV3-1 and TRBJ2-3; TRBD2 matches 9 bases. The CDR3 runs 15 residues. In germline, CDR1 is LGHDT, CDR2 YNNKEL (reference sequence). V shed 6 bases, J shed 3 bases, and the junction held 7 bases outside the gene matches. The CDR3 DNA is TGTGCCAGCAGAGATAGCGGGGGAGGTACAGATACGCAGTATTTT. This encodes CASRDSGGGTDTQYF.

In this sample, this clonotype turned up a few times. The chain carries TRBV28 and TRBJ1-2; TRBD1 is a possible D gene (5 bases). Between the trimmed V and J ends, which lost 2 bases and 3 bases, there was a span of 7 bases. The germline gives CDR1 MDHEN, CDR2 SYDVKM. This CDR3 region has 13 residues. CDR3 nucleotides: TGTGCCAGCAGTTTAGGGACGGACTATGGCTACACCTTC. It yields the protein CASSLGTDYGYTF.

The chain joins TRBV9 to TRBJ2-5, with 7 nucleotides matching TRBD1. With 1 base clipped from V and 5 bases from J, the junction kept 5 bases outside the gene matches. Per germline, CDR1 SGDLS and CDR2 YYNGEE. CDR3 length: 14 amino acids. CDR3 in DNA: TGTGCCAGCAGCGTAAATGTCAGGGGGGAGACCCAGTACTTC. Its translation is CASSVNVRGETQYF.

This clonotype was observed a handful of times. The chain combines TRBV27 with TRBJ2-3; D not certain. The CDR3 has 10 residues. Germline V gives CDR1 MNHEY, CDR2 SMNVEV (reference sequence). V lost 9 bases, J lost 5 bases, and 6 bases lay in between. The CDR3 sequence is CASSLDTQYF. As DNA, the CDR3 is TGTGCCAGTAGCCTAGATACGCAGTATTTT.